The source of this T cell receptor beta chain is a study of blood T cell repertoires in COVID-19. Study-wide context: Both acute and convalescent COVID-19 samples were obtained from the United States, Italy and Spain. T cells, B-cell-depleted T cells, or PBMCs supplied cDNA or gDNA.

Seattle enrolled patients during active infection and tracked them longitudinally. Authors' methods: The assay estimated nucleated cells by amplifying reference gene primers. Repertoires were generated with immunoSEQ multiplex PCR, while TCRdb's copy carries only in-frame clones and drops some. Clone size and the V and J calls come from that table; the DNA yielded D and trimming. The sample lists around 370,000 clones; 88% were seen once. This CDR3 has 15 residues. Trimming at V came to 0 bases and at J to 3 bases, leaving 3 bases not matched to a gene. CDR1 MNHEY and CDR2 SMNVEV come from the germline V gene (reference sequence). This clone was picked up one time.

The V gene is TRBV27, the J gene TRBJ1-2, with 8 bases identical to TRBD1. Sequencing was performed on peripheral blood. The receptor's source is a woman between 65 and 79 years old with COVID-19, enrolled during active disease. The CDR3 loop reads CASSLSAGGDYGYTF. For the CDR3, the DNA is TGTGCCAGCAGTTTATCGGCAGGGGGCGACTATGGCTACACCTTC.